These 4 T cell receptor beta chains originate from one sample sequenced in a study of cytomegalovirus exposure and HLA in healthy donors. The PCR ran on 60 Vbeta and 13 Jbeta primers. Assay used: immunoSEQ multiplex PCR; TCRdb lists only in-frame clones, some missing. Among about 130,000 clones listed, under 85% were seen once. Specimen: PBMCs. The receptors were sampled from a woman between 50 and 59 years old in good health and CMV-seropositive.

This CDR3 reads CASSFELNYGYTF. CDR3 sequence (DNA): TGTGCCAGCAGCTTCGAGCTGAACTATGGCTACACCTTC. The chain has TRBV7-8 and TRBJ1-2; D not resolved. There are 13 residues in the CDR3. V was trimmed by 3 bases and J by 2 bases, leaving 7 bases between them. Germline V gives CDR1 SGHVS, CDR2 FQNEAQ.

This clone is a singleton in its sample. The J gene is TRBJ1-4, the V gene TRBV15, with 7 bases aligning to TRBD1. This CDR3 comprises 15 residues. Germline CDR1 is LNHNV and CDR2 is YYDKDF (reference sequence). V trimming: 5 bases; J trimming: 8 bases; junction bases outside the gene matches: 11. CDR3 nucleotide sequence: TGTGCCACCAGCCCGACAGGGTTCGGTGGGGAAAAACTGTTTTTT. Encoded protein: CATSPTGFGGEKLFF.

CDR3 sequence: CASSLGDRGYEQYF. CDR3 DNA: TGTGCCAGCAGTTTAGGGGACAGGGGCTACGAGCAGTACTTC. The rearrangement uses TRBV27 and TRBJ2-7; 10 bases fit TRBD1. With V trimmed by 2 bases and J by 3 bases, 1 base remained unmatched. Germline V gives CDR1 MNHEY, CDR2 SMNVEV (reference sequence). CDR3 size: 14 residues.

This chain connects TRBV11-2 to TRBJ1-1; no reliable D call. The CDR3 runs to 12 residues. Germline V gene data show CDR1 as SGHAT and CDR2 as FQNNGV. V was cut by 1 base and J by 7 bases, with 7 bases left in between. CDR3 sequence reads: CASSLVTSEAFF. The CDR3 region has the DNA TGTGCCAGCAGCTTAGTTACGAGTGAAGCTTTCTTT. Drawing the rest from reference TRBV11-2 and TRBJ1-1, the complete variable domain is EAGVAQSPRYKIIEKRQSVAFWCNPISGHATLYWYQQILGQGPKLLIQFQNNGVVDDSQLPKDRFSAERLKGVDSTLKIQPAKLEDSAVYLCASSLVTSEAFFGQGTRLTVV.